These 27 T cell receptor beta chains were sequenced from one sample in a study of blood T cell repertoires in COVID-19. The repertoire was sequenced with immunoSEQ multiplex PCR; TCRdb's copy has only in-frame clones and lacks some. The data contain about 200,000 clones, roughly 84% of them singletons. The sample was peripheral blood. Every receptor here comes from a man aged 40-50 years with acute or convalescent COVID-19.

This clone was recorded only once. The chain uses TRBV12-5 and TRBJ2-7; D may be TRBD1 (7 bases). Germline-derived CDR1 and CDR2 are LGHNT and FRNRAP. The V gene lost 2 bases and the J gene lost 3 bases, with 17 bases spanning the gap. The length of the CDR3 is 16 residues. CDR3 sequence reads: CASGLNTGAGYYEQYF. In DNA, the CDR3 is TGTGCTAGTGGTTTGAACACAGGGGCGGGGTACTACGAGCAGTACTTC.

This chain joins TRBV12-3 or TRBV12-4 and TRBJ1-2, with 8 bases that match TRBD1. The CDR3 is 11 amino acids. Germline trimming cut 4 bases from V and 12 bases from J; bases unmatched to any gene: 4. The CDR3 here is CASSYGQGHTF. As DNA, the CDR3 is TGTGCCAGCAGTTATGGACAGGGTCACACCTTC.

As DNA, the CDR3 is TGCAGCGTTGGTGGGGGCTACCAAGAGACCCAGTACTTC. The encoded protein is CSVGGGYQETQYF. The chain joins TRBV29-1 to TRBJ2-5, with a weak D call TRBD1 (6 bases). Germline CDR1 is SQVTM and CDR2 is ANQGSEA. The CDR3 extends over 13 amino acids. Trimming stripped 4 bases from V and 0 bases from J, with 9 bases between.

The rearrangement uses TRBV7-9 and TRBJ2-2; TRBD2 agrees at 8 bases. The J segment lost 6 bases and the V segment lost 6 bases, leaving 9 bases of the junction unmatched. This CDR3 comprises 15 residues. CDR1 and CDR2 (germline): SEHNR, FQNEAQ (reference sequence). CDR3 DNA: TGTGCCAGCAGACAAGGACTAGCAGGGTCCGGGGAGCTGTTTTTT. This codes for CASRQGLAGSGELFF.

The rearrangement joins TRBV5-1 to TRBJ2-5; D is possibly TRBD1 (5 bases). The CDR3 sequence is 17 residues long. V lost 2 bases, J lost 0 bases, and 17 bases lay in between. Germline lookup yields CDR1 SGHRS and CDR2 YFSETQ. The CDR3 nucleotides read TGCGCCAGCAGCTTAGGGGCCAGCCCCTGGTACCAAGAGACCCAGTACTTC. Its protein product is CASSLGASPWYQETQYF.

V usage is TRBV7-2 and J usage is TRBJ1-1, with D tentatively TRBD1 (6 bases). The CDR3 runs to 15 residues. CDR1 is SGHTA and CDR2 is FQGNSA in the germline V gene. Trimming left V 1 base short and J 4 bases short, with 13 bases between. DNA for the CDR3: TGTGCCAGCAGCTTAGTGGCAGGGGAGGGCACTGAAGCTTTCTTT. This encodes CASSLVAGEGTEAFF.

CDR3 sequence reads: CASSLAPAGYGYTF. CDR3 coding DNA: TGTGCCAGCAGCTTAGCTCCGGCGGGCTATGGCTACACCTTC. This chain connects TRBV11-2 to TRBJ1-2; D is uncertain. This CDR3 is 14 amino acids long. Trimming left V 1 base short and J 4 bases short, with 10 bases between. The germline gives CDR1 SGHAT, CDR2 FQNNGV.

The V and J genes are TRBV6-1 and TRBJ2-3, with D possibly being TRBD2 (5 bases). From germline, CDR1 is MNHNS and CDR2 SASEGT. This CDR3 is 14 amino acids long. V lost 3 bases to trimming and J lost 8 bases, with 15 bases between them. The CDR3 DNA reads TGTGCCAGCAGTGACATACTAGTGGCGGGTACGCAGTATTTT. Its translation is CASSDILVAGTQYF.

The chain joins TRBV7-2 to TRBJ1-1, with 7 bases lining up with TRBD1. In germline, CDR1 is SGHTA, CDR2 FQGNSA. CDR3 length equals 16 residues. V was pared by 2 bases and J by 1 base, with 7 bases of the junction left unmatched. DNA for the CDR3: TGTGCCAGCAGCTTATTCGCAGGGGGTACGAACACTGAAGCTTTCTTT. Its translation: CASSLFAGGTNTEAFF.

The V call is TRBV9, the J call TRBJ1-2, with TRBD1 as a possible D gene (6 bases). V gave up 3 bases and J gave up 8 bases, with 11 bases separating them. This CDR3 spans 12 amino acids. The V gene's germline CDR1 is SGDLS and CDR2 YYNGEE. The CDR3 protein is CASSGGGEGYTF. The DNA for the CDR3 is TGTGCCAGCAGCGGAGGGGGTGAAGGCTACACCTTC.

V usage is TRBV19 and J usage is TRBJ1-1, with a possible D match to TRBD1 (6 bases). In germline, CDR1 is LNHDA, CDR2 SQIVND (reference sequence). With 7 bases removed from V and 0 bases from J, the gap between germline ends came to 24 bases. This CDR3 region has 18 residues. CDR3 loop: CASTWGGAPTAMNTEAFF. The CDR3 nucleotides are TGTGCCAGTACCTGGGGGGGCGCCCCGACCGCAATGAACACTGAAGCTTTCTTT.

The J gene is TRBJ1-3, the V gene TRBV5-1; tentatively, D is TRBD1 (5 bases). Trimming cost V 0 bases and J 2 bases, with 9 bases left between them. From germline, CDR1 is SGHRS and CDR2 YFSETQ. The CDR3 is made up of 15 amino acids. In DNA form, the CDR3 reads TGCGCCAGCAGCTTGGTCCCAGGGACTGGAAACACCATATATTTT. It yields the protein CASSLVPGTGNTIYF.

This clone was recorded only once. V gene TRBV4-2 combines with J gene TRBJ2-5; TRBD2 matches at 12 bases. Germline V gene sequence: CDR1 LGHNA, CDR2 YNFKEQ. The J segment lost 4 bases and the V segment lost 0 bases, leaving 9 bases of the junction unmatched. The CDR3 is 18 residues long. CDR3 bases: TGTGCCAGCAGCCAAGAAGCTAGCGGGAGGGCCGGGAGAGAGACCCAGTACTTC. It codes for CASSQEASGRAGRETQYF.

The chain is built from TRBV7-2 and TRBJ1-6; possible D gene TRBD1, 6 bases. Germline CDR1 SGHTA, CDR2 FQGNSA. CDR3 length equals 15 residues. The V and J ends lost 5 bases and 12 bases respectively, with 20 bases between them. CDR3 nucleotide sequence: TGTGCCAGCAGCCAAGGGGGGGCAGGGAGTATACCCCTCCACTTT. This translates into CASSQGGAGSIPLHF.

The rearrangement links TRBV6-5 to TRBJ2-1; D is perhaps TRBD2 (6 bases). The CDR3 consists of 14 residues. The V gene lost 5 bases and the J gene lost 7 bases, with 15 bases spanning the gap. CDR1 MNHEY and CDR2 SVGAGI come from the germline V gene. The CDR3 sequence is CASSNPRLVNEQFF. Here the CDR3 DNA reads TGTGCCAGCAGTAACCCACGACTAGTGAATGAGCAGTTCTTC.

J is TRBJ1-5 and V is TRBV27; unclear D gene. The CDR3 covers 15 residues. V lost 3 bases and J 1 base, leaving 10 bases between the germline ends. Germline assignment: CDR1 MNHEY and CDR2 SMNVEV (reference sequence). The CDR3 loop is CASSFHSPSNQPQHF. CDR3 sequence (DNA): TGTGCCAGCAGTTTTCACAGCCCCAGCAATCAGCCCCAGCATTTT.

This clone was seen more than once but under ten times. The CDR3 bases are TGTGCCAGCAGCTCAGGACAGGTCTCTCATGGCTACACCTTC. As protein: CASSSGQVSHGYTF. The chain links TRBV7-9 to TRBJ1-2; TRBD1 aligns across 7 bases. The J segment lost 6 bases and the V segment lost 4 bases, leaving 8 bases of the junction unmatched. The CDR3 contains 14 residues. Germline-derived CDR1 and CDR2 are SEHNR and FQNEAQ (reference sequence).

This chain links TRBV6-1 with TRBJ1-1; no firm D call. The CDR3 sequence is 13 residues long. CDR1 is MNHNS and CDR2 is SASEGT in the germline V gene. Trimming pared 0 bases from V and 5 bases from J, leaving 7 bases between. The CDR3 region has the DNA TGTGCCAGCAGTGAAGCGCGGCTGACTGAAGCTTTCTTT. This codes for CASSEARLTEAFF.

The V and J genes are TRBV12-3 or TRBV12-4 and TRBJ1-1; D is possibly TRBD1 (5 bases). The CDR3 spans 13 residues. V was clipped by 5 bases and J by 10 bases, with 17 bases between them. The CDR3 spells CASSVWVDTPAFF. The DNA for the CDR3 is TGTGCCAGCAGTGTTTGGGTGGACACCCCAGCTTTCTTT.

The chain carries TRBV27 and TRBJ2-1; possible D gene TRBD1, 6 bases. CDR1 is MNHEY and CDR2 is SMNVEV in the germline V gene (reference sequence). Trimming stripped 8 bases from V and 1 base from J, with 15 bases between. The CDR3 covers 15 residues. The CDR3 protein is CASGEGGPSYNEQFF. DNA for the CDR3: TGTGCCAGCGGGGAAGGGGGACCTTCCTACAATGAGCAGTTCTTC.

The rearrangement uses TRBV19 and TRBJ1-2; D possibly corresponds to TRBD1 (5 bases). The CDR3 consists of 14 residues. Per the germline V gene, CDR1 is LNHDA and CDR2 is SQIVND (reference sequence). The ends were cut back, 0 bases at V and 7 bases at J, with 12 bases in the middle. The CDR3 loop is CASSIDLWGSGYTF. In nucleotides, the CDR3 is TGTGCCAGTAGTATAGATCTGTGGGGCTCTGGCTACACCTTC.

This chain joins TRBV5-1 and TRBJ2-2; 14 nucleotides line up with TRBD2. Unmatched junction bases numbered 6, after V lost 2 bases and J lost 3 bases. This CDR3 is 18 amino acids long. CDR1 is SGHRS and CDR2 is YFSETQ in the germline V gene. CDR3 sequence reads: CASSFTGTSGSHTGELFF. CDR3 nucleotide sequence: TGCGCCAGCAGCTTTACCGGGACTAGCGGGAGTCACACCGGGGAGCTGTTTTTT.

The chain is built from TRBV6-4 and TRBJ2-5; maybe TRBD1 (5 bases). Trimming took 0 bases from V and 4 from J, leaving 15 bases between them. The germline CDR1 and CDR2 sequences are MRHNA and SNTAGT. CDR3 length equals 16 residues. The CDR3: CASSDSGQGWGETQYF. The CDR3 DNA reads as TGTGCCAGCAGTGACTCTGGGCAGGGTTGGGGAGAGACCCAGTACTTC.

The genes are TRBV5-6 and TRBJ1-1, with 7 bases that match TRBD1. Trimming at V came to 5 bases and at J to 5 bases, leaving 6 bases not matched to a gene. The CDR3 consists of 13 residues. Germline lookup yields CDR1 SGHDT and CDR2 YYEEEE. This CDR3 reads CASSLYRGTEAFF. The CDR3 nucleotides are TGTGCCAGCAGTCTCTACAGGGGTACTGAAGCTTTCTTT.

This clone was seen repeatedly, ten times or more. The chain has TRBV28 and TRBJ2-2, with D hard to call. The length of the CDR3 is 12 residues. Trimming took off 3 bases at V and 10 bases at J, with 9 bases between the two ends. The V gene's germline CDR1 is MDHEN and CDR2 SYDVKM. The CDR3 DNA follows: TGTGCCAGCAGTTTCTCCGCGTTGGAGCTGTTTTTT. As protein: CASSFSALELFF.

This clone showed up just once. V gene TRBV4-1 combines with J gene TRBJ2-7; 7 bases agree with TRBD1. Germline loops: CDR1 MGHRA, CDR2 YSYEKL. The length of the CDR3 is 17 residues. The V gene end was trimmed by 2 bases and the J gene end by 3 bases; junction bases not matched to a gene: 13. The CDR3 region is CASSQTRQGVRFYEQYF. The DNA of the CDR3 is TGCGCCAGCAGCCAAACAAGGCAGGGGGTTCGCTTCTACGAGCAGTACTTC.

Only a few counts were recorded for this clone. This chain uses TRBV5-4 with TRBJ1-2; TRBD1 agrees at 9 bases. With 4 bases clipped from V and 6 bases from J, the junction kept 4 bases outside the gene matches. The CDR3 consists of 13 residues. The germline gives CDR1 SGHNT, CDR2 YYREEE (reference sequence). The CDR3 reads CASSPGQGNGYTF. The CDR3 bases are TGTGCCAGCAGCCCGGGACAGGGAAATGGCTACACCTTC.